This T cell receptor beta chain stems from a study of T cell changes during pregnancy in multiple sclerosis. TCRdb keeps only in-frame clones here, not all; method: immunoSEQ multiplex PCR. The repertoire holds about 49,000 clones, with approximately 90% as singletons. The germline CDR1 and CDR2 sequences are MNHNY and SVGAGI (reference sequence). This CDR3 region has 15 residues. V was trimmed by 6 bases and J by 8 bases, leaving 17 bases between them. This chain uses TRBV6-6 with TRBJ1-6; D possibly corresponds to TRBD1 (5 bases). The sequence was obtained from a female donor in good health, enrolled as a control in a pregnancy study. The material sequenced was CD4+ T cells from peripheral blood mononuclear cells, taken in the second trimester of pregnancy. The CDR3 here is CASRSPGSVDSPLHF. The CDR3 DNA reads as TGTGCCAGCAGGTCCCCAGGGTCGGTGGATTCACCCCTCCACTTT.